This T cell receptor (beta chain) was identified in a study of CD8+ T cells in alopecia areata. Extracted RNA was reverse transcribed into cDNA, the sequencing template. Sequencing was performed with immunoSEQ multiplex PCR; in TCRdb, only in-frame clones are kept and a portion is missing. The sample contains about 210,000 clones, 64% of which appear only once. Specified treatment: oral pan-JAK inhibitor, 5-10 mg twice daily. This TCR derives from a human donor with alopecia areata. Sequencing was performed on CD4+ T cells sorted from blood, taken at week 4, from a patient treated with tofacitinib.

CDR3 loop: CASSLGGISGDTWYF. The CDR3 bases are TGTGCCAGCAGCTTAGGTGGGATTAGCGGGGACACCTGGTACTTC. The chain has TRBV7-9 and TRBJ2-4, with 8 bases lining up with TRBD2. Germline lookup yields CDR1 SEHNR and CDR2 FQNEAQ (reference sequence). The CDR3 runs 15 residues. Losses at the gene ends were 1 base for V and 15 bases for J; bases not matched to a gene: 14.